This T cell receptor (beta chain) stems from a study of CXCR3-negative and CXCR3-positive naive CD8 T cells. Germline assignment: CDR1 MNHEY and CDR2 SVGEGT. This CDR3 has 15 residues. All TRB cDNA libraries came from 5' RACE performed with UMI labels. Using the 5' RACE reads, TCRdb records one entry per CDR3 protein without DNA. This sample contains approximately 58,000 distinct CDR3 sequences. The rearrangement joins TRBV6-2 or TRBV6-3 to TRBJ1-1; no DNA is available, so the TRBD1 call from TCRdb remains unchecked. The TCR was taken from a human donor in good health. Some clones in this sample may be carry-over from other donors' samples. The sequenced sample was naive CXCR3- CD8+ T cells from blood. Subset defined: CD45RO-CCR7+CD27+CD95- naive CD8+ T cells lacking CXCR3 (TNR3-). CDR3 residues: CASSYSTGVGPEAFF.